This T cell receptor (beta chain) was recorded in a study of technical replicates of blood from several donors. V was clipped by 3 bases and J by 6 bases, with 15 bases between them. This CDR3 has 15 amino acids. Looked up from germline, CDR1 is MDHEN and CDR2 is SYDVKM. The repertoire was sequenced with immunoSEQ multiplex PCR; TCRdb's copy has only in-frame clones and lacks some. The sample yields 75,000 to 90,000 clones, around 96% seen once. Sequences were obtained from T cells isolated from PBMCs. V usage is TRBV28 and J usage is TRBJ2-1; D perhaps matches TRBD2 (5 bases). The source is a human donor in good health. CDR3 residues: CASSFVREEGNEQFF. As DNA, the CDR3 is TGTGCCAGCAGTTTCGTACGGGAAGAAGGCAATGAGCAGTTCTTC. Full variable domain (rest looked up from reference TRBV28 and TRBJ2-1): DVKVTQSSRYLVKRTGEKVFLECVQDMDHENMFWYRQDPGLGLRLIYFSYDVKMKEKGDIPEGYSVSREKKERFSLILESASTNQTSMYLCASSFVREEGNEQFFGPGTRLTVL.